The sequence of this TCR beta chain was determined in a study of T cells in Graves' hyperthyroidism and ophthalmopathy. The table lists this clonotype with many counts. Its specificity is unknown. Disease lasting under 3 months, a NOSPECS grade of at least 4, and a Clinical Activity Score of at least 3 were features of the ophthalmopathy patients. PBMCs were collected from an approximately 10 ml volume of fresh peripheral blood. Germline values: CDR1 MDHEN, CDR2 SYDVKM. The V gene lost 3 bases and the J gene lost 2 bases, with 11 bases spanning the gap. The CDR3 runs to 14 residues. Study-level findings and limits: A 13 V-J signature model discriminated ophthalmopathy versus stable hyperthyroidism. Most clonotypes that expanded in the thyroid above 0.001 also showed up in blood.

Using RNA transcripts as the source, TCR beta CDR3 regions were amplified. Initially, a first-round RT-PCR of the TCR CDR3 employed the HTBI primer set. Each CDR3 protein is one row after TCRdb ran MiXCR on the multiplex PCR reads. The top ten hold 4% to 5.5% of the sample, which has 550,000 to 700,000 distinct CDR3 sequences, 14% to 15% seen once. The sample taken for sequencing was blood. The TCR originated in a woman in her forties with Graves' ophthalmopathy. This chain joins TRBV28 and TRBJ2-7, with D maybe TRBD1 (6 bases). The CDR3 DNA reads TGTGCCAGCAGTTTCCAGGGGCAAACCTACGAGCAGTACTTC. It yields the protein CASSFQGQTYEQYF.